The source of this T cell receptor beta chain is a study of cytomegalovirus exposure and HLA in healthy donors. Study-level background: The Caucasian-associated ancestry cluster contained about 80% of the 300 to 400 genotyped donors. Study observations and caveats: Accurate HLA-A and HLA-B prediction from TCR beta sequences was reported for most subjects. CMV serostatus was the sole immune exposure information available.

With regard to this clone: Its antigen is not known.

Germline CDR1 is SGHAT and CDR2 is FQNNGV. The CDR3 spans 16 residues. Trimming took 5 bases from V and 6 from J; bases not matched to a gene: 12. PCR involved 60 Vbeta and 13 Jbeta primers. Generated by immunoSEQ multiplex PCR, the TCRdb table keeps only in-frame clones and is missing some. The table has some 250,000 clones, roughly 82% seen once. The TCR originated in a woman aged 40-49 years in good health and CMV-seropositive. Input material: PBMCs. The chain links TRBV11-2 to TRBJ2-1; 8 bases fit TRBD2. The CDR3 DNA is TGTGCCAGCAGCCTCAGGGGCAGCGGGAGAAGCAATGAGCAGTTCTTC. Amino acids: CASSLRGSGRSNEQFF.